This is a list of T cell receptor beta chains from one sample in a study of blood T cells in healthy people across ages. TCRdb called the 5' RACE reads again in MiXCR, with one record for every CDR3 protein. The table records approximately 770,000 distinct CDR3 sequences, about 62% of them present only once. The sequenced material came from blood. The origin of the receptors is a man aged 25-45 years in good health. The CDR3 runs from the conserved cysteine through the conserved F or W. D genes are given only for firm matches. Some rows have no size entry. The others give once, few or many, or a class for an expanded clone.

J: TRBJ2-1
D: -
V: TRBV5-1
size: -
DNA: TGCGCCAGCAGCGTGGAAGTAGGTCTCATCGATGAGCAGTTCTTC
CDR3: CASSVEVGLIDEQFF

J: TRBJ1-1
D: -
V: TRBV20-1
size: -
DNA: TGCAGTGCTCAACGCAGCGGACTGAACACTGAAGCTTTCTTT
CDR3: CSAQRSGLNTEAFF

J: TRBJ2-1
D: -
V: TRBV7-8
size: few
DNA: TGTGCCAGCAGCTTAGGAGGGTTGGGTCAGGGGTCAGGAAATGAGCAGTTCTTC
CDR3: CASSLGGLGQGSGNEQFF

J: TRBJ2-1
D: TRBD2
V: TRBV5-1
size: -
DNA: TGCGCCAGCAGCTTGTCAGCGGGGGGGACCTCCTACAATGAGCAGTTCTTC
CDR3: CASSLSAGGTSYNEQFF

J: TRBJ2-1
D: TRBD2
V: TRBV29-1
size: -
DNA: TGCAGCGCTCCGGTGGGGACTAGCGGGAGTGTATATGAGCAGTTCTTC
CDR3: CSAPVGTSGSVYEQFF

J: TRBJ2-7
D: TRBD1
V: TRBV6-2/TRBV6-3
size: -
DNA: TGTGCCAGCAGACACGGGACAGCCTACGAGCAGTACTTC
CDR3: CASRHGTAYEQYF

J: TRBJ2-7
D: TRBD2
V: TRBV7-2
size: few
DNA: TGTGCCAGCAGACGGGGGGGGACCTACGAGCAGTACTTC
CDR3: CASRRGGTYEQYF

J: TRBJ1-1
D: -
V: TRBV20-1
size: few
DNA: TGCAGTGCTAGAGGGGGGGGACAAATGAACACTGAAGCTTTCTTT
CDR3: CSARGGGQMNTEAFF

J: TRBJ2-3
D: -
V: TRBV24-1
size: -
DNA: TGTGCCACCAGTGATTTTGCGGGACCTGCAGATACGCAGTATTTT
CDR3: CATSDFAGPADTQYF

J: TRBJ2-4
D: -
V: TRBV5-7
size: -
DNA: TGTGCCAGCAGCTCCCCGGACACTAAAGAAAAAAACATTCAGTACTTC
CDR3: CASSSPDTKEKNIQYF

J: TRBJ2-5
D: TRBD1
V: TRBV7-9
size: -
DNA: TGTGCCAGCAGCTTCCCCGCCGCCCGACAGGGGAAAGAGACCCAGTACTTC
CDR3: CASSFPAARQGKETQYF

J: TRBJ2-1
D: TRBD2
V: TRBV5-6
size: few
DNA: TGTGCCAGCAGCTTGCCCCCCCACCGTCTAGCGGGGTACTACAATGAGCAGTTCTTC
CDR3: CASSLPPHRLAGYYNEQFF

J: TRBJ2-3
D: TRBD1
V: TRBV29-1
size: once
DNA: TGCAGCAACAGGGACAGCGTGTCAGATACGCAGTATTTT
CDR3: CSNRDSVSDTQYF

J: TRBJ2-1
D: TRBD2
V: TRBV12-3/TRBV12-4
size: -
DNA: TGTGCCAGCAGTTCAACTAGCGGGGGGGTCACCCCCTACAATGAGCAGTTCTTC
CDR3: CASSSTSGGVTPYNEQFF

J: TRBJ2-1
D: TRBD1
V: TRBV29-1
size: -
DNA: TGCAGCGTTGTACGTAGACAGGGGGCAATGGGCAATGAGCAGTTCTTC
CDR3: CSVVRRQGAMGNEQFF

J: TRBJ1-1
D: -
V: TRBV20-1
size: few
DNA: TGCAGTTCCGGGGGGGACATTAGGGCTTTCTTT
CDR3: CSSGGDIRAFF

J: TRBJ2-1
D: -
V: TRBV12-3/TRBV12-4
size: -
DNA: TGTGCCAGCGGTTCAGGAGTAACCTACAATGAGCAGTTCTTC
CDR3: CASGSGVTYNEQFF

J: TRBJ1-5
D: -
V: TRBV21-1
size: -
DNA: TGTGCCAGCAGCAATCTAAAGGTACGGCAGCCCCAGCATTTT
CDR3: CASSNLKVRQPQHF

J: TRBJ2-3
D: -
V: TRBV11-1
size: few
DNA: TGTGCCAGCTCGAGCGGACGTTACACAGATACGCAGTATTTT
CDR3: CASSSGRYTDTQYF

J: TRBJ2-7
D: TRBD2
V: TRBV7-2
size: once
DNA: TGTGCCAGCAGCGCCACGAGGGTAGCGGGTTCTTACGAGCAGTACTTC
CDR3: CASSATRVAGSYEQYF

J: TRBJ2-7
D: -
V: TRBV6-1
size: -
DNA: TGTGCCAGCAGTGAAGCTTATATTCTCTACGAGCAGTACTTC
CDR3: CASSEAYILYEQYF

J: TRBJ2-1
D: -
V: TRBV15
size: -
DNA: TGTGCCACGACGGAGTCGAATGAGCAGTTCTTC
CDR3: CATTESNEQFF

J: TRBJ2-2
D: -
V: TRBV20-1
size: -
DNA: TGCAGTGTGAGAGGACTGAAGAACACCGGGGAGCTGTTTTTT
CDR3: CSVRGLKNTGELFF

J: TRBJ2-5
D: -
V: TRBV9
size: -
DNA: TGTGCCAGCAGCGTAGATCAAGGAGAGACCCAGTACTTC
CDR3: CASSVDQGETQYF

J: TRBJ2-7
D: TRBD2
V: TRBV20-1
size: -
DNA: TGCAGTGCTAGGGTAGCGGGAGGGCCGAAAGTCTACGAGCAGTACTTC
CDR3: CSARVAGGPKVYEQYF